This is a list of T cell receptor beta chains from one sample in a study of control samples from healthy donors and cancer patients. Measured with immunoSEQ multiplex PCR; TCRdb has only the in-frame clones, and not every one. The sample lists around 53,000 clones, approximately 83% occurring once. The specimen was PBMCs. These receptors were obtained from a woman in her 50s with lung cancer. Both conserved end residues are part of each CDR3. A D gene is named only where the DNA matches it firmly. Some rows mark clone size as missing; the rest say once, few, many or name a class of expanded clone.

TRBJ2-3	TRBD2	TRBV29-1	-	CSVESSGADTQYF	TGCAGCGTTGAATCTAGCGGGGCAGATACGCAGTATTTT
TRBJ1-4	-	TRBV28	-	CASTGGSNEKLFF	TGTGCCAGCACGGGAGGTTCTAATGAAAAACTGTTTTTT
TRBJ2-2	-	TRBV10-3	few	CAIKEEFANTGELFF	TGTGCCATCAAGGAGGAGTTCGCGAACACCGGGGAGCTGTTTTTT
TRBJ2-3	TRBD2	TRBV5-6	-	CASSLGLAGETDTQYF	TGTGCCAGCAGCCTGGGACTAGCGGGGGAGACAGATACGCAGTATTTT
TRBJ1-1	-	TRBV7-2	-	CASSINTEAFF	TGTGCCAGCAGCATAAACACTGAAGCTTTCTTT
TRBJ1-2	-	TRBV7-2	-	CASSLPQPLYGYTF	TGTGCCAGCAGCCTACCCCAGCCCCTCTATGGCTACACCTTC
TRBJ1-2	-	TRBV4-3	-	CASSPEGLNYGYTF	TGCGCCAGCAGCCCAGAGGGCTTGAACTATGGCTACACCTTC
TRBJ1-3	-	TRBV13	-	CASSLEGSGNTIYF	TGTGCCAGCAGCTTAGAAGGCTCTGGAAACACCATATATTTT
TRBJ1-2	-	TRBV12-3/TRBV12-4	-	CASSRGQSYGYTF	TGTGCCAGCAGTCGAGGACAGTCCTATGGCTACACCTTC
TRBJ1-2	-	TRBV7-6	once	CASSPGTFDYGYTF	TGTGCCAGCAGCCCCGGGACATTCGATTATGGCTACACCTTC
TRBJ2-1	-	TRBV11-1	-	CASSFANNEQFF	TGTGCCAGCAGCTTCGCCAACAATGAGCAGTTCTTC
TRBJ2-1	-	TRBV6-2/TRBV6-3	-	CASSYDIYNEQFF	TGTGCCAGCAGTTACGACATTTACAATGAGCAGTTCTTC
TRBJ1-2	-	TRBV10-3	-	CAAIGSKDTGYTF	TGTGCCGCCATCGGGAGTAAGGATACCGGCTACACCTTC
TRBJ2-1	-	TRBV5-5	once	CASSLTGPIYNEQFF	TGTGCCAGCAGCTTAACGGGACCTATCTACAATGAGCAGTTCTTC
TRBJ2-7	TRBD1	TRBV5-1	few	CASSLQTGSTYEQYF	TGCGCCAGCAGCTTACAGACAGGGAGTACCTACGAGCAGTACTTC
TRBJ1-1	-	TRBV29-1	-	CSVERQSEAFF	TGCAGCGTTGAACGGCAATCTGAAGCTTTCTTT
TRBJ2-6	-	TRBV5-6	few	CASSLAGPGANVLTF	TGTGCCAGCAGCTTGGCCGGCCCTGGGGCCAACGTCCTGACTTTC
TRBJ2-3	-	TRBV28	-	CASSFDLAASTDTQYF	TGTGCCAGCAGTTTTGATCTAGCAGCTAGCACAGATACGCAGTATTTT
TRBJ1-1	-	TRBV19	-	CASSARLRDTEAFF	TGTGCCAGTAGTGCCCGCCTCCGGGACACTGAAGCTTTCTTT
TRBJ2-3	TRBD2	TRBV27	-	CASTTWTSGGGDTQYF	TGTGCCAGCACTACCTGGACTAGCGGGGGCGGGGATACGCAGTATTTT
TRBJ2-7	-	TRBV5-1	-	CASSLNGIYEQYF	TGCGCCAGCAGCTTGAACGGAATTTACGAGCAGTACTTC
TRBJ1-1	TRBD1	TRBV27	-	CASRLQGGTEAFF	TGTGCCAGCAGATTACAGGGGGGTACTGAAGCTTTCTTT
TRBJ2-4	-	TRBV30	-	CAWTPLPGDIQYF	TGTGCCTGGACCCCTTTGCCAGGGGACATTCAGTACTTC
TRBJ2-5	TRBD2	TRBV27	-	CASRLGGGETQYF	TGTGCCAGCAGACTCGGGGGGGGAGAGACCCAGTACTTC
TRBJ1-1	TRBD1	TRBV27	-	CASGYGTGEVAFF	TGTGCCAGCGGGTACGGGACAGGGGAGGTCGCTTTCTTT
TRBJ1-3	-	TRBV7-2	-	CASSLITGNTIYF	TGTGCCAGCAGCTTAATTACTGGAAACACCATATATTTT
TRBJ2-3	-	TRBV9	-	CASSVAPGDTQYF	TGTGCCAGCAGCGTAGCTCCGGGGGATACGCAGTATTTT
TRBJ1-1	-	TRBV6-5	-	CASREGIGSTEAFF	TGTGCCAGCCGGGAGGGGATCGGTAGCACTGAAGCTTTCTTT
TRBJ1-3	-	TRBV6-1	-	CASSEPRPGFSGNTIYF	TGTGCCAGCAGTGAACCCCGTCCAGGGTTCTCTGGAAACACCATATATTTT
TRBJ1-1	TRBD1	TRBV4-1	-	CASSQVATGATEAFF	TGCGCCAGCAGCCAAGTTGCGACAGGGGCCACTGAAGCTTTCTTT
TRBJ1-4	-	TRBV28	-	CASSFGSFNEKLFF	TGTGCCAGCAGTTTCGGGTCCTTTAATGAAAAACTGTTTTTT
TRBJ1-5	-	TRBV28	-	CASSLRAIGNQPQHF	TGTGCCAGCAGTTTACGGGCAATTGGGAATCAGCCCCAGCATTTT
TRBJ1-1	-	TRBV6-5	-	CASTIPGAANTEAFF	TGTGCCAGCACCATCCCCGGGGCGGCGAACACTGAAGCTTTCTTT
TRBJ2-4	-	TRBV18	once	CASSPLALGVANHIQYF	TGTGCCAGCTCACCACTCGCTCTGGGTGTAGCCAATCACATTCAGTACTTC
TRBJ2-7	TRBD1	TRBV5-6	-	CASSANRDRGVEQYF	TGTGCCAGCAGCGCAAACCGGGACAGGGGGGTCGAGCAGTACTTC
TRBJ1-2	TRBD1	TRBV29-1	few	CSVVRDRDDYGYTF	TGCAGCGTTGTTCGTGACAGGGACGACTATGGCTACACCTTC